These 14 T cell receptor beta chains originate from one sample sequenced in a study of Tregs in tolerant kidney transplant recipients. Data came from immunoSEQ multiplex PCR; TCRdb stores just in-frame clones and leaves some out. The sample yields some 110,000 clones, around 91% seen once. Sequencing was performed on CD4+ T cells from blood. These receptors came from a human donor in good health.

The CDR3 DNA reads TGTGCCAGCAGCTTGGGAATGACAGCCAACGCTGAAGCTTTCTTT. It is translated as CASSLGMTANAEAFF. This sequence joins TRBV5-6 and TRBJ1-1; a possible D gene is TRBD1 (5 bases). CDR3 length: 15 amino acids. V shed 0 bases and J shed 6 bases, with 15 bases lying between them. In germline, CDR1 is SGHDT, CDR2 YYEEEE.

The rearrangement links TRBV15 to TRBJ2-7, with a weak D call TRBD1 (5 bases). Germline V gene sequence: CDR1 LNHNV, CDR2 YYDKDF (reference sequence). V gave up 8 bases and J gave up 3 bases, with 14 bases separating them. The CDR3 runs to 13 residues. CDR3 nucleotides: TGTGCCACCGGTAAGGTAGGGGTCTACGAGCAGTACTTC. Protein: CATGKVGVYEQYF.

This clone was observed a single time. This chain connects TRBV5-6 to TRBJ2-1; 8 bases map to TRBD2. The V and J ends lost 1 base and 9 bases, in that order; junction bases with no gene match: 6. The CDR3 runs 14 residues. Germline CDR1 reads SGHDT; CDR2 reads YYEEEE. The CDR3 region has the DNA TGTGCCAGCAGCTTGAGCGCGGGGGGCCCTGAGCAGTTCTTC. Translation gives CASSLSAGGPEQFF. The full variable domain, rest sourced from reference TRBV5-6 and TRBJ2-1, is DAGVTQSPTHLIKTRGQQVTLRCSPKSGHDTVSWYQQALGQGPQFIFQYYEEEERQRGNFPDRFSGHQFPNYSSELNVNALLLGDSALYLCASSLSAGGPEQFFGPGTRLTVL.

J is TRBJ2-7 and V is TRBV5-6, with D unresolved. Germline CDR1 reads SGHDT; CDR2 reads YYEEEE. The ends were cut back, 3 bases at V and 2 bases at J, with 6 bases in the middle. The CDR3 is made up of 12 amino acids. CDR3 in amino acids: CASSSETYEQYF. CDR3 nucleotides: TGTGCCAGCAGCTCGGAGACCTACGAGCAGTACTTC.

The CDR3 coding sequence is TGTGCCAGCAGTCATCATCGGACACTAGCGGGAGGGCCGGATACGCAGTATTTT. Protein product: CASSHHRTLAGGPDTQYF. V and J are TRBV27 and TRBJ2-3; 13 positions match TRBD2. The CDR3 totals 18 residues. With V trimmed by 5 bases and J by 6 bases, 14 bases remained unmatched. CDR1 and CDR2 from the germline V gene are MNHEY and SMNVEV (reference sequence).

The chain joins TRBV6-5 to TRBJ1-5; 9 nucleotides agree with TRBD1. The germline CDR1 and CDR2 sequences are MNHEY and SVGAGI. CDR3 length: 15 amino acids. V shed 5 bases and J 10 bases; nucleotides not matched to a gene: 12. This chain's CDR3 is CASSGQGRKRSPQHF. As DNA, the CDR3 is TGTGCCAGCAGTGGACAGGGGCGCAAAAGGAGCCCCCAGCATTTT.

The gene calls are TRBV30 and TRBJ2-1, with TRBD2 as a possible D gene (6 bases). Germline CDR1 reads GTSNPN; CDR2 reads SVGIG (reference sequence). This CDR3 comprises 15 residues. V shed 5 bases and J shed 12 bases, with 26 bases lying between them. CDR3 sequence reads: CAWRKGTQATMRQFF. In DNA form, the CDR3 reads TGTGCCTGGCGAAAGGGGACTCAAGCTACAATGAGGCAGTTCTTC.

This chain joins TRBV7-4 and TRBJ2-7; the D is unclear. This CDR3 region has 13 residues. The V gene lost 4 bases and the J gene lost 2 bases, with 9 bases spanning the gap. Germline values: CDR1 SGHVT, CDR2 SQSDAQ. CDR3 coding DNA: TGTGCCAGCAGCTGTCGGGCTACCTACGAGCAGTACTTC. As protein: CASSCRATYEQYF.

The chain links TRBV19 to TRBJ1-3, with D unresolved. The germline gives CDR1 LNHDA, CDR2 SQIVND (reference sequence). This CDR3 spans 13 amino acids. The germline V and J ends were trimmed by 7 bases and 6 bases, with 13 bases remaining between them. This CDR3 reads CASTLGPTNTIYF. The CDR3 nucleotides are TGTGCCAGTACCCTCGGGCCCACAAACACCATATATTTT.

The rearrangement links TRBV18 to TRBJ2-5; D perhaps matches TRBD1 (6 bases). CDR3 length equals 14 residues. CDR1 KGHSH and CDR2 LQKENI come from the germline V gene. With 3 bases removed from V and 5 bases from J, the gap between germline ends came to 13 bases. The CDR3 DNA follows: TGTGCCAGCTCACCGGTGGGGGCAGGCGAGACCCAGTACTTC. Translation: CASSPVGAGETQYF.

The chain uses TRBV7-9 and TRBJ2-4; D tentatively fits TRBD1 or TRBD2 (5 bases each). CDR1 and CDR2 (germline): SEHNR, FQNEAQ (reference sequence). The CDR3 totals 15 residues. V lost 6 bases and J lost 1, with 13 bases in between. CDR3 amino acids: CASSIGAFAKNIQYF. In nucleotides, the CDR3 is TGTGCCAGCAGTATCGGGGCATTTGCCAAAAACATTCAGTACTTC.

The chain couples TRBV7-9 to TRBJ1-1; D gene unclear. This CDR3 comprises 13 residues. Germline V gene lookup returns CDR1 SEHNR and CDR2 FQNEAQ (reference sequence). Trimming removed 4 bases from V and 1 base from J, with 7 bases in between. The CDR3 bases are TGTGCCAGCAGCTCCCGGTGGAACACTGAAGCTTTCTTT. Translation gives CASSSRWNTEAFF.

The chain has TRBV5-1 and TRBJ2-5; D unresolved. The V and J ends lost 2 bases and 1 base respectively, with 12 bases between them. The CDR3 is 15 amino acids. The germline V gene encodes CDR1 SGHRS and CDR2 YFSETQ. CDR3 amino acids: CASSLGLGIQETQYF. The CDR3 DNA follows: TGCGCCAGCAGCTTAGGCCTGGGCATCCAAGAGACCCAGTACTTC.

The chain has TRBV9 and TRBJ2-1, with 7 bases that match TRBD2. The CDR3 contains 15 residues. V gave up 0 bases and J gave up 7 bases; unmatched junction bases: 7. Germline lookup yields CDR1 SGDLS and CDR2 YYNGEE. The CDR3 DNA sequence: TGTGCCAGCAGCGTAGGTCTAGCGGAAGGGAATGAGCAGTTCTTC. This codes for CASSVGLAEGNEQFF.